The rows below give T cell receptor beta chains drawn from one sample of a study of T-cell reconstitution after alpha-beta-depleted transplantation in children. One entry per CDR3 protein results from TCRdb running MiXCR on the PCR reads. The data contain 77,000 or so distinct CDR3 sequences, roughly 20% of them singletons. The specimen was PBMCs, mostly from graft donor cells, collected 360 days after TCRalphabeta/CD19-depleted stem cell transplant. Receptors were obtained from a male patient between 2 and 10 years old who had a stem cell transplant for acute lymphoblastic leukemia, so the T cells may come from the graft donor. Each CDR3 is given with its conserved first and last residue. Fields, in order: clone size, J gene, D gene, V gene, CDR3 DNA, CDR3 protein. The D gene is left open where the match is weak. Expanded clones get a size class; other rows say once, few or many, or leave the size out.

>-|TRBJ2-2|-|TRBV6-2/TRBV6-3
TGTGCCAGCAGTTACTGGAGCGGGGAGCTGTTTTTT
CASSYWSGELFF
>few|TRBJ2-3|-|TRBV27
TGTGCCAGCAGTTCGCGGGTGGGTACGCAGTATTTT
CASSSRVGTQYF
>few|TRBJ2-5|-|TRBV12-3/TRBV12-4
TGTGCCAGCAGTTTAGATTGGGCCGAGACCCAGTACTTC
CASSLDWAETQYF
>-|TRBJ2-1|TRBD2|TRBV5-6
TGTGCCAGCAGCCCGATAGCGGGAGGAGGGGGCAATGAGCAGTTCTTC
CASSPIAGGGGNEQFF
>-|TRBJ2-1|TRBD2|TRBV24-1
TGTGCCACCAGTGATTGGGCCGGACTAGCGGGGAGTGATGAGCAGTTCTTC
CATSDWAGLAGSDEQFF
>-|TRBJ2-2|-|TRBV4-1
TGCGCCAGCAGCCAAGGCGCAGGGTACGCGAACACCGGGGAGCTGTTTTTT
CASSQGAGYANTGELFF
>many|TRBJ2-5|-|TRBV7-6
TGTGCCAGCAGCTTAATTAGGGCGGAGACCCAGTACTTC
CASSLIRAETQYF
>few|TRBJ2-2|-|TRBV5-1
TGCGCCAGCAGCTTCCCGAACACCGGGGAGCTGTTTTTT
CASSFPNTGELFF
>-|TRBJ2-7|-|TRBV28
TGTGCCAGCAGCTTCTTAGGATACCACGAGCAGTACTTC
CASSFLGYHEQYF
>-|TRBJ2-3|-|TRBV6-6
TGTGCCAGCAGTATAGTGCCCACAGATACGCAGTATTTT
CASSIVPTDTQYF
>few|TRBJ2-5|-|TRBV5-1
TGCGCCAGCAGCCTCGCTCTAGCCCAAGAGACCCAGTACTTC
CASSLALAQETQYF
>few|TRBJ2-7|-|TRBV12-3/TRBV12-4
TGTGCCAGCAGTTTTTATAGGGACACTCCCTACGAGCAGTACTTC
CASSFYRDTPYEQYF
>few|TRBJ1-2|-|TRBV10-3
TGTGCCATCAGTGAGTCGGGACCCGGGGCTAACTATGGCTACACCTTC
CAISESGPGANYGYTF
>many|TRBJ2-7|-|TRBV7-9
TGTGCCAGCAGCTCAGGACTCTACGAGCAGTACTTC
CASSSGLYEQYF
>many|TRBJ2-2|TRBD1|TRBV7-9
TGTGCCAGCAGCCCCCAGGAACAGGGGCGAGCCGGGGAGCTGTTTTTT
CASSPQEQGRAGELFF
>-|TRBJ1-5|TRBD1|TRBV7-6
TGTGCCAGCAGCTTGACAGGGGGTGGGAATCAGCCCCAGCATTTT
CASSLTGGGNQPQHF
>-|TRBJ2-7|-|TRBV6-1
TGTGCCAGCAGTCCTCCGGGAGGGGGCGCAGTATACGAGCAGTACTTC
CASSPPGGGAVYEQYF
>-|TRBJ2-7|-|TRBV10-3
TGTGCCATCAGTGGGGGGGTCTTATCAGAGCAGTACTTC
CAISGGVLSEQYF
>few|TRBJ2-5|-|TRBV11-3
TGTGCCAGCAGCACTTTAGAAGAGACCCAGTACTTC
CASSTLEETQYF
>few|TRBJ2-2|TRBD2|TRBV11-1
TGTGCCAGCAGCTTAGCATCCCTGACTAGCGGGCACACCGGGGAGCTGTTTTTT
CASSLASLTSGHTGELFF
>-|TRBJ1-1|TRBD1|TRBV2
TGTGCCAGCAGTGGGACAGGGGGCAACACTGAAGCTTTCTTT
CASSGTGGNTEAFF
>many|TRBJ2-1|-|TRBV7-8
TGTGCCAGCAGCTTAGCGGGCGGGAATTTCTACAATGAGCAGTTCTTC
CASSLAGGNFYNEQFF
>few|TRBJ1-1|-|TRBV5-1
TGCGCCAGCAGCTTGGGTGTCAGGATACCGAACACTGAAGCTTTCTTT
CASSLGVRIPNTEAFF
>few|TRBJ2-5|TRBD2|TRBV7-2
TGTGCCAGCAGAAATAGCGGGAGAAAGGGAGAGACCCAGTACTTC
CASRNSGRKGETQYF
>-|TRBJ2-5|-|TRBV5-1
TGCGCCAGCAGCATGAACCCGGACTTAGCGAGGGAGACCCAGTACTTC
CASSMNPDLARETQYF
>-|TRBJ2-3|TRBD2|TRBV12-3/TRBV12-4
TGTGCCAGCAGAGGCCTCCGGAAGCGGGAGATTGATACGCAGTATTTT
CASRGLRKREIDTQYF
>-|TRBJ2-3|-|TRBV2
TGTGCCAGCGGCTGGACATTGCAGTATTTT
CASGWTLQYF
>few|TRBJ2-1|-|TRBV11-2
TGTGCCAGCAGCTTAGAGCAGGGCTCCTACAATGAGCAGTTCTTC
CASSLEQGSYNEQFF
>-|TRBJ2-3|-|TRBV7-9
TGTGCCAGCAGCCCCACAGGAGTTGCAGATACGCAGTATTTT
CASSPTGVADTQYF
>-|TRBJ1-3|-|TRBV5-1
TGCGCCAGCAGCTTGGCCGGGACAAGCTCTGGAAACACCATATATTTT
CASSLAGTSSGNTIYF